This T cell receptor (beta chain) was recorded in a study of blood T cell repertoires in COVID-19. Study-level background: Samples of COVID-19 (acute and convalescent) were obtained from the United States, Italy and Spain. The analysed material was cDNA or gDNA that came from T cells, B-cell-depleted T cells, or PBMCs.

Authors' processing steps: From reference gene primer amplification, estimates of nucleated cell counts were derived. The data were produced by immunoSEQ multiplex PCR, yet TCRdb's version contains in-frame clones alone and is incomplete. V and J calls and clone size come straight from that table; D and trimming were deduced from the DNA. The sample includes around 120,000 clones, 85% to 90% seen only once; the top ten take roughly 29%. CDR1 SGHAT and CDR2 FQDESV come from the germline V gene (reference sequence). The CDR3 has 13 amino acids. Trimming took off 3 bases at V and 3 bases at J, with 9 bases between the two ends.

The chain employs TRBV11-1 and TRBJ2-7, with D perhaps matching TRBD1 (5 bases). Material for sequencing was peripheral blood. The source is a woman between 65 and 79 years old with acute or convalescent COVID-19. The CDR3 bases are TGTGCCAGCAGCTTCAGGCAGGGCTACGAGCAGTACTTC. This translates into CASSFRQGYEQYF.